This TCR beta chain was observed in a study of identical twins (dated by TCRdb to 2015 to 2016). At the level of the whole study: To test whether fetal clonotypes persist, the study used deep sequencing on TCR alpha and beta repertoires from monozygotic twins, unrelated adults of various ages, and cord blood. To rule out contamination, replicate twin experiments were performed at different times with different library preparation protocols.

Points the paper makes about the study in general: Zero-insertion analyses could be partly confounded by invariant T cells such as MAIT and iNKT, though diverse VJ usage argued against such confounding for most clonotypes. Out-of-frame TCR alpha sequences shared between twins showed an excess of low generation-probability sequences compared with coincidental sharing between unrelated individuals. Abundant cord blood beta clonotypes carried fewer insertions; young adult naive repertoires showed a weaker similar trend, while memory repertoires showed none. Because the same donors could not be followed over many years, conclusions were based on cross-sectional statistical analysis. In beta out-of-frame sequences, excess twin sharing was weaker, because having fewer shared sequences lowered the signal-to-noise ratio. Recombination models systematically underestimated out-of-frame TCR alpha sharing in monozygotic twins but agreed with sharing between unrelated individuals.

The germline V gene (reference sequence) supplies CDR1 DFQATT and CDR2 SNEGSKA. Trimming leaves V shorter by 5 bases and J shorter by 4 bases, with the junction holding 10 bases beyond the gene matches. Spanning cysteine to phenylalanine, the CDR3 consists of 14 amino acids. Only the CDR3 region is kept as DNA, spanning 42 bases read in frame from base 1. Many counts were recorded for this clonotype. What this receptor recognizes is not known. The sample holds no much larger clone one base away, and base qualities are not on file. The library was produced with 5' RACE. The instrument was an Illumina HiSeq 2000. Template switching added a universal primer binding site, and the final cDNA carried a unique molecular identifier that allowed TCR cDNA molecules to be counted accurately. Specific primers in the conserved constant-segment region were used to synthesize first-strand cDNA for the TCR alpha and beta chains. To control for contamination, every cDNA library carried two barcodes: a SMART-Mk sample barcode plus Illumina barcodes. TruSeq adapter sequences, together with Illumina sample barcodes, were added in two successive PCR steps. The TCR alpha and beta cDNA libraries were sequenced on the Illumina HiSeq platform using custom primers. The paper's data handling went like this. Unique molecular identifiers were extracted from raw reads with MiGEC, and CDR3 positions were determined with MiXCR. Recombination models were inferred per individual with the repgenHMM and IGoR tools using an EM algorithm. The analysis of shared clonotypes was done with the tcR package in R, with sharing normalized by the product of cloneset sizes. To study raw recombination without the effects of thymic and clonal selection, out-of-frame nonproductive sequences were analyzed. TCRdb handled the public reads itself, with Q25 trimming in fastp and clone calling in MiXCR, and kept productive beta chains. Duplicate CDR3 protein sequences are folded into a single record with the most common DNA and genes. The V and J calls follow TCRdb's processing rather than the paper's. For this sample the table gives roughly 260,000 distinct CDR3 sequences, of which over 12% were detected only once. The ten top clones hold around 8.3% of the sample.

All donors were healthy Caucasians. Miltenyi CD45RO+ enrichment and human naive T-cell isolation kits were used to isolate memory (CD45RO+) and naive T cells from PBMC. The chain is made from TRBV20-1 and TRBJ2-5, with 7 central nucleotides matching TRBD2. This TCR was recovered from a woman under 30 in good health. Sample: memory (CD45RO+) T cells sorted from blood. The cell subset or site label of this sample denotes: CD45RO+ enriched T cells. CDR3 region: CSAPTSLSVETQYF. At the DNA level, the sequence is TGCAGTGCTCCGACTAGCCTTTCAGTAGAGACCCAGTACTTC.